These T cell receptor beta chains were read from a single sample in a study of CD8+CD57+ T cells in acquired aplastic anemia. TCRdb used MiXCR to reprocess the reads, holding one entry per CDR3 protein. The table shows hundreds of thousands of distinct CDR3 sequences, with about a third occurring only once. The sequenced material came from sorted CD4+, CD8+, or CD8+CD57+ T cells (not recorded which) from PBMCs. These receptors were taken from a human donor with aplastic anemia. CDR3s include the opening cysteine and the closing phenylalanine or tryptophan. D genes are given only for firm matches. Size is stated for part of the rows, as once, few or many counts, or as a class when the clone is expanded.

clone_size: .; d_call: TRBD1; v_call: TRBV25-1; j_call: TRBJ1-6; cdr3_nt: TGTGCCAGCAGCGATACCGGGACAGAGTCACCCCTCCACTTT; cdr3_aa: CASSDTGTESPLHF
clone_size: .; d_call: .; v_call: TRBV6-2/TRBV6-3; j_call: TRBJ1-1; cdr3_nt: TGTGCCAGCAGTTACCCCCTGGTGGTGGCGCGTGAAGCTTTCTTT; cdr3_aa: CASSYPLVVAREAFF
clone_size: .; d_call: .; v_call: TRBV9; j_call: TRBJ2-2; cdr3_nt: TGTGCCAGCAGCGGGGACAGGGAGCTGTTTTTT; cdr3_aa: CASSGDRELFF
clone_size: .; d_call: TRBD1; v_call: TRBV4-1; j_call: TRBJ2-6; cdr3_nt: TGCGCCAGCAGCCGAGACCCGGGACAGGGTTCTAGGGCCAACGTCCTGACTTTC; cdr3_aa: CASSRDPGQGSRANVLTF
clone_size: few; d_call: .; v_call: TRBV20-1; j_call: TRBJ1-1; cdr3_nt: TGCAGTGCTAGCGGGACTCTCAACACTGAAGCTTTCTTT; cdr3_aa: CSASGTLNTEAFF
clone_size: few; d_call: .; v_call: TRBV12-3/TRBV12-4; j_call: TRBJ1-1; cdr3_nt: TGTGCCAGCAGCCCTAACTACGCTGAAGCTTTCTTT; cdr3_aa: CASSPNYAEAFF
clone_size: few; d_call: TRBD1; v_call: TRBV29-1; j_call: TRBJ2-5; cdr3_nt: TGCAGCGTCGCTAATTCCGCCAGGGGGCAAACCCGGTACCAAGAGACCCAGTACTTC; cdr3_aa: CSVANSARGQTRYQETQYF
clone_size: many; d_call: .; v_call: TRBV4-1; j_call: TRBJ2-7; cdr3_nt: TGCGCCAGCAACGGCCGGTACTTC; cdr3_aa: CASNGRYF
clone_size: .; d_call: TRBD1; v_call: TRBV27; j_call: TRBJ1-1; cdr3_nt: TGTGCCAGCAGTTTGAACGCAGGGGGGAACACTGAAGCTTTCTTT; cdr3_aa: CASSLNAGGNTEAFF
clone_size: few; d_call: TRBD2; v_call: TRBV11-2; j_call: TRBJ2-5; cdr3_nt: TGTGCCAGCAGCGCTACAGGACTAGCGGGGGGGGGCGAGACCCAGTACTTC; cdr3_aa: CASSATGLAGGGETQYF
clone_size: .; d_call: .; v_call: TRBV19; j_call: TRBJ2-2; cdr3_nt: TGTGCCAGTAGATCTCGACAGGTGAACACCGGGGAGCTGGTTTTT; cdr3_aa: CASRSRQVNTGELVF
clone_size: .; d_call: TRBD2; v_call: TRBV20-1; j_call: TRBJ2-5; cdr3_nt: TGCAGTGCTATGGGGCGGGGGGGCGTGGAGACCCAGTACTTC; cdr3_aa: CSAMGRGGVETQYF
clone_size: many; d_call: TRBD1; v_call: TRBV20-1; j_call: TRBJ1-6; cdr3_nt: TGCAGTTCCTCTCTAACACAGGGGGCCCTATCACCCCTCCACTTT; cdr3_aa: CSSSLTQGALSPLHF
clone_size: few; d_call: .; v_call: TRBV4-3; j_call: TRBJ1-2; cdr3_nt: TGCGCCAGCAGCCAAGATTTCCAGGTGAATGGCTACACCTTC; cdr3_aa: CASSQDFQVNGYTF
clone_size: .; d_call: TRBD1; v_call: TRBV27; j_call: TRBJ1-4; cdr3_nt: TGTGCCAGCAGTTCAACAGGGGGATTTAATGAAAAACTGTTTTTT; cdr3_aa: CASSSTGGFNEKLFF
clone_size: many; d_call: .; v_call: TRBV9; j_call: TRBJ1-6; cdr3_nt: TGTGCCAGCAGCGCAGAGCCGGGACCGAATAATTCACCCCTCCACTTT; cdr3_aa: CASSAEPGPNNSPLHF